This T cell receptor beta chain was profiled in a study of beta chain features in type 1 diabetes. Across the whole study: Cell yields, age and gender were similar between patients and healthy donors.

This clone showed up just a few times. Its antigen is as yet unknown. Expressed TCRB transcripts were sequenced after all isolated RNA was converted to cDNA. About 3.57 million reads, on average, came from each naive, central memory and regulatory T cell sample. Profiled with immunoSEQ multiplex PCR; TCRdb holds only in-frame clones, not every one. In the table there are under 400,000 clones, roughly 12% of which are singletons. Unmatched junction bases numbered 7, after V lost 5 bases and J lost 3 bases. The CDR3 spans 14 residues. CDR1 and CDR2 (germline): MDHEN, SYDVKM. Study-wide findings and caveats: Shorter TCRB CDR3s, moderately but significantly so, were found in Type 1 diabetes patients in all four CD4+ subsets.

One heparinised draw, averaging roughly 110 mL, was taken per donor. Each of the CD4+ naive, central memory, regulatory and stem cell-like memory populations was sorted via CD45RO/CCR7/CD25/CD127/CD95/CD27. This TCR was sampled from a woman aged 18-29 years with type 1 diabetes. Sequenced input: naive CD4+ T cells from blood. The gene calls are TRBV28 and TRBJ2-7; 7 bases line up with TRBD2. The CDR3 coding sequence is TGTGCCAGCAGTGCGGGAGTGGGGATCTACGAGCAGTACTTC. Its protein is CASSAGVGIYEQYF.